The clone carrying this T cell receptor (beta chain) has only a few counts. Its specificity is unknown. TCRdb reprocessed the 5' RACE reads with MiXCR, giving one entry per CDR3 protein. Counted here are some 760,000 distinct CDR3 sequences, about 20% occurring once; the ten biggest clones make up roughly 13%. This record belongs to a study of identical twins. Trimming removed 2 bases at V and 9 bases at J, with 8 bases between. CDR3 length: 12 residues. The study's findings and limits: Invariant MAIT and iNKT cells could partly confound zero-insertion analyses. Memory repertoires lacked the insertion deficit that abundant cord blood beta clonotypes showed.

These same data were also listed under a study on T cells expressing NK-cell markers. That paper states: Only alpha-beta TCR T cells were sorted in several experiments, using an anti-gamma-delta TCR antibody. Leadership of the CD3+CD56-NKG2C+ fraction also belonged to these clonotypes in four donors.

The chain recombines TRBV12-3 or TRBV12-4 with TRBJ2-1; D unresolved. The sequence was obtained from a young woman in good health. The sample comprised PBMCs. The CDR3 reads CASSLQDREQFF. In nucleotides, the CDR3 is TGTGCCAGCAGTTTACAGGACCGTGAGCAGTTCTTC.